One and the same sample provided the 21 T cell receptor beta chains below, sequenced in a study of blood T cell repertoires in COVID-19. Libraries were prepared by immunoSEQ multiplex PCR; TCRdb keeps only in-frame clonotypes and omits some of them. The sample includes over 200,000 clones, about 86% of them seen just once. The sample comprised PBMCs or T cells enriched from blood (not recorded which). The receptors originated from a woman between 45 and 65 years old in a cohort exposed to, infected with or recovered from COVID-19 (not recorded which).

The chain combines TRBV6-2 or TRBV6-3 with TRBJ2-2, with D tentatively TRBD2 (6 bases). The CDR3 covers 18 residues. V was cut by 4 bases and J by 2 bases, with 20 bases left in between. Looked up from germline, CDR1 is MNHEY and CDR2 is SVGEGT. The CDR3 nucleotides read TGTGCCAGCAGTTCCATCCGTCAGGCGGGGCGTAACACCGGGGAGCTGTTTTTT. As protein: CASSSIRQAGRNTGELFF.

This chain connects TRBV5-6 to TRBJ1-1; D perhaps matches TRBD1 (5 bases). The germline V and J ends were trimmed by 4 bases and 0 bases, with 13 bases remaining between them. The CDR3 has 15 amino acids. Germline V gene data show CDR1 as SGHDT and CDR2 as YYEEEE. In DNA form, the CDR3 reads TGTGCCAGCAGCCAACGGCAGGGTATGAACACTGAAGCTTTCTTT. It encodes CASSQRQGMNTEAFF.

This clone was observed a handful of times. The V call is TRBV7-2, the J call TRBJ1-2, with D possibly matching TRBD1 (5 bases). The length of the CDR3 is 16 residues. V shed 0 bases and J shed 7 bases, with 18 bases lying between them. Per the germline V gene, CDR1 is SGHTA and CDR2 is FQGNSA. CDR3 residues: CASSLASAGQFGGYTF. The CDR3 DNA sequence: TGTGCCAGCAGCTTAGCCTCGGCAGGGCAGTTCGGTGGCTACACCTTC.

This sequence joins TRBV7-9 and TRBJ1-2; D not certain. Germline CDR1 and CDR2: SEHNR and FQNEAQ (reference sequence). Deletions cut 5 bases from V and 1 base from J, with 17 bases between. This CDR3 has 16 residues. The CDR3 is CASSEVGRSLNYGYTF. DNA of the CDR3: TGTGCCAGCAGCGAAGTGGGCAGATCACTTAACTATGGCTACACCTTC.

V is TRBV7-2 and J is TRBJ1-5; TRBD1 is a possible D gene (6 bases). V was pared by 5 bases and J by 3 bases, with 11 bases between. Germline lookup yields CDR1 SGHTA and CDR2 FQGNSA. The CDR3 has 14 residues. The CDR3 DNA follows: TGTGCCAGCAGCGAGGGGGGGATCAATCAGCCCCAGCATTTT. Translation gives CASSEGGINQPQHF. Drawing the rest from reference TRBV7-2 and TRBJ1-5, the complete variable domain is GAGVSQSPSNKVTEKGKDVELRCDPISGHTALYWYRQSLGQGLEFLIYFQGNSAPDKSGLPSDRFSAERTGGSVSTLTIQRTQQEDSAVYLCASSEGGINQPQHFGDGTRLSIL.

A remark on this clone: A read error may produce the germline difference seen at one junction end. The chain employs TRBV7-2 and TRBJ1-2; D unresolved. The CDR3 is 13 residues long. Germline values: CDR1 SGHTA, CDR2 FQGNSA. The CDR3 DNA follows: TGTGCCAGCAGCTTATGGAGTCTCTATAGCTACACCTTC. Residues: CASSLWSLYSYTF.

The chain links TRBV9 to TRBJ2-5; TRBD1 agrees at 7 bases. The CDR3 is made up of 16 amino acids. Germline values: CDR1 SGDLS, CDR2 YYNGEE. V was clipped by 2 bases and J by 7 bases; unmatched bases: 14. DNA for the CDR3: TGTGCCAGCAGCGTGTCAGACAGGGTTTCATTGGGGACCCAGTACTTC. It specifies CASSVSDRVSLGTQYF.

J is TRBJ1-2 and V is TRBV28; a weak D match, TRBD1 (5 bases). CDR3 length equals 13 residues. Per the germline V gene, CDR1 is MDHEN and CDR2 is SYDVKM. V gave up 10 bases and J gave up 4 bases, with 16 bases separating them. The CDR3 bases are TGTGCCATGAGCCAGGGCCGCGGCTATGGCTACACCTTC. This codes for CAMSQGRGYGYTF.

J is TRBJ1-1 and V is TRBV6-1; D is undetermined. Trimming took 2 bases from V and 2 from J, leaving 6 bases between them. Germline CDR1 reads MNHNS; CDR2 reads SASEGT. The CDR3 runs 13 residues. The CDR3 DNA reads as TGTGCCAGCAGTGAACTACCTAACACTGAAGCTTTCTTT. Its translation: CASSELPNTEAFF.

This clone was detected a few times. DNA of the CDR3: TGTGCCAGCAGCCAACCAAGGTCAGGGGGGATTGGCTACACCTTC. Its translation: CASSQPRSGGIGYTF. The chain recombines TRBV14 with TRBJ1-2; 7 bases are shared with TRBD1. J was trimmed by 7 bases and V by 2 bases; bases with no gene match: 10. This CDR3 region has 15 residues. Germline values: CDR1 SGHDN, CDR2 FVKESK.

The chain couples TRBV5-4 to TRBJ1-1; D is ambiguous. The CDR3 has 13 amino acids. The V and J ends lost 0 bases and 7 bases respectively, with 10 bases between them. Germline lookup yields CDR1 SGHNT and CDR2 YYREEE (reference sequence). The CDR3 region is CASSLDRRGEAFF. CDR3 DNA: TGTGCCAGCAGCTTGGATAGACGCGGTGAAGCTTTCTTT.

The chain links TRBV20-1 to TRBJ1-5; D is unresolved. The CDR3 covers 13 residues. CDR1 is DFQATT and CDR2 is SNEGSKA in the germline V gene (reference sequence). Trimming took 3 bases from V and 6 from J, leaving 12 bases between them. CDR3 region: CSASLAEGQPQHF. CDR3 bases: TGCAGTGCTAGTCTGGCGGAAGGTCAGCCCCAGCATTTT.

The chain uses TRBV6-6 and TRBJ1-1, with D unresolved. V was pared by 6 bases and J by 8 bases, with 13 bases between. The CDR3 runs to 12 residues. Germline-derived CDR1 and CDR2 are MNHNY and SVGAGI (reference sequence). The chain's CDR3 is CASSTPRREAFF. Here the CDR3 DNA reads TGTGCCAGCAGCACACCTCGCCGAGAAGCTTTCTTT.

The chain uses TRBV4-1 and TRBJ2-3, with 8 bases aligning to TRBD1. Germline CDR1 reads MGHRA; CDR2 reads YSYEKL. Unmatched junction bases numbered 6, after V lost 1 base and J lost 6 bases. The CDR3 is 15 amino acids. CDR3 in amino acids: CASSQAQGARDTQYF. CDR3 DNA: TGCGCCAGCAGCCAAGCCCAGGGGGCGAGGGATACGCAGTATTTT.

V gene TRBV7-3 combines with J gene TRBJ2-3, with D tentatively TRBD1 (5 bases). The germline V and J ends were trimmed by 2 bases and 4 bases, with 19 bases remaining between them. Germline V CDR1 and CDR2: SGHTA, FQGTGA. The CDR3 totals 17 residues. The CDR3, as DNA: TGTGCCAGCAGCTTAGCGCCGCTGGGGCCGGAAGCAGATACGCAGTATTTT. Translated: CASSLAPLGPEADTQYF.

This clone was observed a handful of times. The V gene is TRBV30, the J gene TRBJ1-3; D possibly corresponds to TRBD1 (5 bases). CDR3 length equals 14 residues. The V end was cut by 7 bases, the J end by 0 bases, with 13 bases between. Germline CDR1 GTSNPN, CDR2 SVGIG (reference sequence). In DNA, the CDR3 is TGTGCCTCGCCGGGGGATAACTCTGGAAACACCATATATTTT. Its translation: CASPGDNSGNTIYF.

This clone was detected only once. In DNA, the CDR3 is TGTGCCAGCAGTCGTAAGACTAGCGGGGGTTATGAGCAGTTCTTC. Translated, it gives CASSRKTSGGYEQFF. The chain combines TRBV6-5 with TRBJ2-1, with TRBD2 matching over 12 bases. With V trimmed by 5 bases and J by 8 bases, 7 bases remained unmatched. Looked up from germline, CDR1 is MNHEY and CDR2 is SVGAGI. The CDR3 runs 15 residues.

The chain recombines TRBV4-2 with TRBJ1-2, with D tentatively TRBD1 (6 bases). The CDR3 covers 16 residues. Germline V gene sequence: CDR1 LGHNA, CDR2 YNFKEQ. V lost 1 base and J lost 1, with 13 bases in between. In nucleotides, the CDR3 is TGTGCCAGCAGCCAAGGTTTGCGGACAGATAACTATGGCTACACCTTC. It is translated as CASSQGLRTDNYGYTF.

This rearrangement joins TRBV5-6 to TRBJ2-6, with a tentative D call TRBD1 (5 bases). This CDR3 region has 15 residues. The V and J ends lost 6 bases and 0 bases respectively, with 10 bases between them. Germline CDR1 and CDR2: SGHDT and YYEEEE. The CDR3 region is CASKTDLSGANVLTF. DNA for the CDR3: TGTGCCAGCAAGACAGACCTCTCTGGGGCCAACGTCCTGACTTTC.

This clone showed up just once. The chain uses TRBV28 and TRBJ2-7; 10 nucleotides line up with TRBD1. Trimming cost V 0 bases and J 6 bases; bases outside gene matches: 2. Germline V CDR1 and CDR2: MDHEN, SYDVKM. CDR3 length: 14 amino acids. DNA for the CDR3: TGTGCCAGCAGTTTATGGAGACAGGGGGCCGAGCAGTACTTC. Encoded protein: CASSLWRQGAEQYF. The full variable domain, with the rest looked up from reference TRBV28 and TRBJ2-7, is DVKVTQSSRYLVKRTGEKVFLECVQDMDHENMFWYRQDPGLGLRLIYFSYDVKMKEKGDIPEGYSVSREKKERFSLILESASTNQTSMYLCASSLWRQGAEQYFGPGTRLTVT.

This clone was picked up one time. This chain links TRBV7-9 with TRBJ2-7, with D maybe TRBD2 (6 bases). The CDR3 runs to 15 residues. Germline lookup yields CDR1 SEHNR and CDR2 FQNEAQ (reference sequence). Trimming cost V 5 bases and J 0 bases, with 14 bases left between them. The CDR3: CASSKGGSFSYEQYF. CDR3 in DNA: TGTGCCAGCAGCAAGGGAGGAAGTTTCTCCTACGAGCAGTACTTC.